A selection of T cell receptor beta chains follows, all from one sample in a study of post-analysis software for immune sequencing data. One entry per CDR3 protein results from TCRdb running MiXCR on the PCR reads. The data hold more than 500,000 distinct CDR3 sequences, with approximately 31% observed a single time. The sequencing input was blood. These receptors all come from a girl between 2 and 17 years old with multiple sclerosis. Each CDR3 is given without its conserved first and last residue.

J,V,CDR3
TRBJ2-2,TRBV12-5,ASGLAPTGGNTGELF
TRBJ1-1,TRBV5-1,ASSSAVEARAF
TRBJ1-2,TRBV7-9,ASSLGGFFYGYT
TRBJ1-1,TRBV27,ASSFGSGENTEAF
TRBJ2-5,TRBV3-1,ASSQPKQPSYQETQY
TRBJ1-4,TRBV4-1,ASSRHQQNEKLF
.,TRBV6-1,ASSDSGTGKDEQY
TRBJ2-7,TRBV6-2/TRBV6-3,ASNRGPETYEQY
TRBJ1-2,TRBV18,ASSPTPSTDGYT
TRBJ2-5,TRBV5-1,ASSPAGHKETQY